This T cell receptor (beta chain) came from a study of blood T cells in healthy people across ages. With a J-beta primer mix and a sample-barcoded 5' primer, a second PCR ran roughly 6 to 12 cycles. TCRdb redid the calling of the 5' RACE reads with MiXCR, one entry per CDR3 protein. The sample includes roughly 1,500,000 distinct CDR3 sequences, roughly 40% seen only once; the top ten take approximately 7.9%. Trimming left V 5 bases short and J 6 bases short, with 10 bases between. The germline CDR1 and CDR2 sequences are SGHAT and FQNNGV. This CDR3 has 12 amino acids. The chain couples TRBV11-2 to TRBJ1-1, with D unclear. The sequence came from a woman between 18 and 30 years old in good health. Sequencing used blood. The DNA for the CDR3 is TGTGCCAGCAGCCTGAGGACGGCTGAAGCTTTCTTT. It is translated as CASSLRTAEAFF.